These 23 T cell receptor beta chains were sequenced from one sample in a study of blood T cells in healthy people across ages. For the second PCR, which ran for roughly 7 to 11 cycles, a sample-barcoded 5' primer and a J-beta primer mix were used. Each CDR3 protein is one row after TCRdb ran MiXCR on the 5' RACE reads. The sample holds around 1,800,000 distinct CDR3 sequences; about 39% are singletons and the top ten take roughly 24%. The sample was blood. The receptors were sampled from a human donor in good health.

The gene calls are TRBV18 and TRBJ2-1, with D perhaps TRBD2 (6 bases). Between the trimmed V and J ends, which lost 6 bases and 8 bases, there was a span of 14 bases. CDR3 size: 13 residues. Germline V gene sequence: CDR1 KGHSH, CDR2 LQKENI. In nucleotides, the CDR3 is TGTGCCAGCTCCCGACGACTAGGAGATGAGCAGTTCTTC. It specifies CASSRRLGDEQFF.

Here the CDR3 DNA reads TGTGCCAGCAGCGTAGCCGGGACAGGGATCGATACGCAGTATTTT. It codes for CASSVAGTGIDTQYF. The chain recombines TRBV9 with TRBJ2-3; TRBD1 matches 9 bases. CDR3 length equals 15 residues. With V trimmed by 0 bases and J by 6 bases, 5 bases remained unmatched. CDR1 is SGDLS and CDR2 is YYNGEE in the germline V gene.

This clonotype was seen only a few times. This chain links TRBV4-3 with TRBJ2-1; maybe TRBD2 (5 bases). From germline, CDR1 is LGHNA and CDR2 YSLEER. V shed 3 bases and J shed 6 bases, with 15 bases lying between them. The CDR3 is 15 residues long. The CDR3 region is CASSHLAYEGNEQFF. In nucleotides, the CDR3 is TGCGCCAGCAGCCACTTGGCGTATGAGGGCAATGAGCAGTTCTTC.

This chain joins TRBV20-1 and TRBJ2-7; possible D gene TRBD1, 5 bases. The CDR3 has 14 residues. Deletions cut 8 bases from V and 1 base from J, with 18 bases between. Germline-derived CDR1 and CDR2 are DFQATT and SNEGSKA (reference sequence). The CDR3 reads CSIWADSASYEQYF. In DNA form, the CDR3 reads TGCAGTATTTGGGCCGACAGTGCTTCCTACGAGCAGTACTTC.

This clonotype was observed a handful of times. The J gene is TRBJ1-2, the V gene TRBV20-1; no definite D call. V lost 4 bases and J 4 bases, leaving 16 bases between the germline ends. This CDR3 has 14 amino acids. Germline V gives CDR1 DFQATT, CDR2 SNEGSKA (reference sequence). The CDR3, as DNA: TGCAGTGCTAACCCGCCGACGAGAATCTATGGCTACACCTTC. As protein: CSANPPTRIYGYTF.

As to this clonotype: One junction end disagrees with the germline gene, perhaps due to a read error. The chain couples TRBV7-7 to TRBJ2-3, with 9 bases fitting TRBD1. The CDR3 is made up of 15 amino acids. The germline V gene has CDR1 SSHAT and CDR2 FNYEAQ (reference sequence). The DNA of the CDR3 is TGTGCTAGCAGCTCGGGGACAGGGAGGTCCGATACGCAGTATTTT. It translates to CASSSGTGRSDTQYF.

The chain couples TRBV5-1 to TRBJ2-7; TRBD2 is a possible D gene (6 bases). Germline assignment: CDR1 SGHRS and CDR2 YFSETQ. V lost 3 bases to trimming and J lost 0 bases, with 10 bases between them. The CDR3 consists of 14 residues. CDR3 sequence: CASSWGVPSYEQYF. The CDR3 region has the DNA TGCGCCAGCAGCTGGGGGGTACCCTCCTACGAGCAGTACTTC. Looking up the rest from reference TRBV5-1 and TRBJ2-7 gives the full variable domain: KAGVTQTPRYLIKTRGQQVTLSCSPISGHRSVSWYQQTPGQGLQFLFEYFSETQRNKGNFPGRFSGRQFSNSRSEMNVSTLELGDSALYLCASSWGVPSYEQYFGPGTRLTVT.

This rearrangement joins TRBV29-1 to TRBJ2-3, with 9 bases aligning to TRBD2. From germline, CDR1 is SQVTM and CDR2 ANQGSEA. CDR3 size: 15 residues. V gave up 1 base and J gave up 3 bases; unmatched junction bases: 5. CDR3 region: CSVEGSSGKTDTQYF. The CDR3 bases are TGCAGCGTTGAAGGATCTAGCGGGAAAACAGATACGCAGTATTTT.

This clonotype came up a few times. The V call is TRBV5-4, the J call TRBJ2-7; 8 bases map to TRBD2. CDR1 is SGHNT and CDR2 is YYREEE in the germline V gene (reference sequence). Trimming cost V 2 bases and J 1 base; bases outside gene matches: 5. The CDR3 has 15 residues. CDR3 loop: CASSLGRGESYEQYF. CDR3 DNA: TGTGCCAGCAGCTTAGGGCGGGGGGAGTCCTACGAGCAGTACTTC.

The CDR3 spells CAWSNMREANYGYTF. Here the CDR3 DNA reads TGTGCCTGGAGCAATATGCGTGAAGCTAACTATGGCTACACCTTC. The chain links TRBV30 to TRBJ1-2; D call uncertain. The length of the CDR3 is 15 residues. Germline-derived CDR1 and CDR2 are GTSNPN and SVGIG (reference sequence). Trimming left V 3 bases short and J 0 bases short, with 14 bases between.

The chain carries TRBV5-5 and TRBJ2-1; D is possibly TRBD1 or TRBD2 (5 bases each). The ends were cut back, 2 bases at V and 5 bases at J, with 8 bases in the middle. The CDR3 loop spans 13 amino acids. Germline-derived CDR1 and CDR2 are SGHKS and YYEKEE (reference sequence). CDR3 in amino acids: CASSFWDDNEQFF. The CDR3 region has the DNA TGTGCCAGCAGCTTTTGGGACGACAATGAGCAGTTCTTC.

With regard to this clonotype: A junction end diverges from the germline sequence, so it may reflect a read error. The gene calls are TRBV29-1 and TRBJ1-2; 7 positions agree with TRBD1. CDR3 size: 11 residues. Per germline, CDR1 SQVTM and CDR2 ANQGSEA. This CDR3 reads CGVSRTGRYTF. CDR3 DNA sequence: TGCGGCGTCTCGCGGACAGGACGCTACACCTTC.

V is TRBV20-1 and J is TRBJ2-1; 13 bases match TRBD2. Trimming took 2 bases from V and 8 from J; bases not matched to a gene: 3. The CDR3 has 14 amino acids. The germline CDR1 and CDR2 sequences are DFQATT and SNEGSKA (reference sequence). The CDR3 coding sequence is TGCAGTGCTAGATCCACTAGCGGGAGGGATGAGCAGTTCTTC. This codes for CSARSTSGRDEQFF.

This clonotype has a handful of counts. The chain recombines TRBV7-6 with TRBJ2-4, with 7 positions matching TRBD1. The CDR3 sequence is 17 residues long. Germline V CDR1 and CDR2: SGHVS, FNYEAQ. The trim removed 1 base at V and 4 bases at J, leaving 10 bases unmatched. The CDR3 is CASSLVAPRQGKNIQYF. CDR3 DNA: TGTGCCAGCAGCTTAGTTGCCCCCAGACAGGGTAAAAACATTCAGTACTTC.

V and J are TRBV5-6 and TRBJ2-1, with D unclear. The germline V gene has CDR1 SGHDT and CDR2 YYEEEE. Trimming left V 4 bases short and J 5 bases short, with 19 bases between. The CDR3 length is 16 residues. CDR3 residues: CASSRLGLPHDNEQFF. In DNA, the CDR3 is TGTGCCAGCAGCCGCCTGGGTTTGCCTCACGACAATGAGCAGTTCTTC.

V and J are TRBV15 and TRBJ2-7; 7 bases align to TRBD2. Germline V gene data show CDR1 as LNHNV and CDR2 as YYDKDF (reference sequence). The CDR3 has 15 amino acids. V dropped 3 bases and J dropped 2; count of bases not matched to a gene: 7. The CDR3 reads CATSRKRDGAYEQYF. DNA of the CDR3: TGTGCCACCAGCAGGAAGCGGGACGGAGCCTACGAGCAGTACTTC.

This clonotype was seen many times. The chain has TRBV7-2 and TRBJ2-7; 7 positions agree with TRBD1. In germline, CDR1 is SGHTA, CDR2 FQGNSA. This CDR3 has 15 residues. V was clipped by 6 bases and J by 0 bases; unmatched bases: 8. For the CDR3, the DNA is TGTGCCAGCAGAGTACAGGGGATGGCCTCCTACGAGCAGTACTTC. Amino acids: CASRVQGMASYEQYF.

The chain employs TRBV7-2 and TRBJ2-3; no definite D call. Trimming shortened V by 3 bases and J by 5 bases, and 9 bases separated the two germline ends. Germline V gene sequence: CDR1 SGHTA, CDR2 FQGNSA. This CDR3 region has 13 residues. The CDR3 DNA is TGTGCCAGCAGCTTGCGGATGATAGATACGCAGTATTTT. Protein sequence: CASSLRMIDTQYF. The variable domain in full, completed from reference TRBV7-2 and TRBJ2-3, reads GAGVSQSPSNKVTEKGKDVELRCDPISGHTALYWYRQSLGQGLEFLIYFQGNSAPDKSGLPSDRFSAERTGGSVSTLTIQRTQQEDSAVYLCASSLRMIDTQYFGPGTRLTVL.

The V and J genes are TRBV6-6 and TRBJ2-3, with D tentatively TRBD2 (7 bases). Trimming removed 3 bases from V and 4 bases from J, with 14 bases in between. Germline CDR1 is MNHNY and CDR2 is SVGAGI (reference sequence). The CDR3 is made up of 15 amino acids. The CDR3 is CASSYTGGPPDTQYF. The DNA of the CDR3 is TGTGCCAGCAGTTATACCGGGGGGCCACCAGATACGCAGTATTTT.

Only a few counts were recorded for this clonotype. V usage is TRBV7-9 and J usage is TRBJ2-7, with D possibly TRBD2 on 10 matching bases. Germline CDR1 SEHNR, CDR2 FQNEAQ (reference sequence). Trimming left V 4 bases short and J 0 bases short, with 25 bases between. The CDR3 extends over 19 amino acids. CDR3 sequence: CASSSTGTGTSASSYEQYF. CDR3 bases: TGTGCCAGCAGCTCGACCGGGACAGGGACTAGCGCGAGCTCCTACGAGCAGTACTTC. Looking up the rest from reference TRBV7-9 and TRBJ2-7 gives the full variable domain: DTGVSQNPRHKITKRGQNVTFRCDPISEHNRLYWYRQTLGQGPEFLTYFQNEAQLEKSRLLSDRFSAERPKGSFSTLEIQRTEQGDSAMYLCASSSTGTGTSASSYEQYFGPGTRLTVT.

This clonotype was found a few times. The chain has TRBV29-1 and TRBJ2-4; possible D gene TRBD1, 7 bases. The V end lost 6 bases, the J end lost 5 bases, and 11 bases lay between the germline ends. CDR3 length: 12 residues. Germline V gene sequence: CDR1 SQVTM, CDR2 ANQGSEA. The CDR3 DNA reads TGCAGCGTCCAGGGGGGAGAAAACATTCAGTACTTC. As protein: CSVQGGENIQYF.

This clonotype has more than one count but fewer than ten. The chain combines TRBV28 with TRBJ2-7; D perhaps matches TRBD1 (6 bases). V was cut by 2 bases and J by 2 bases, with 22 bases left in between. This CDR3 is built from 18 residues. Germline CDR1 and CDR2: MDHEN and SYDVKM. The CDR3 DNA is TGTGCCAGCAGTTTAATTTTAGGGGGATTCGATGGACCCTACGAGCAGTACTTC. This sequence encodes CASSLILGGFDGPYEQYF. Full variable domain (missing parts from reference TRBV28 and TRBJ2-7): DVKVTQSSRYLVKRTGEKVFLECVQDMDHENMFWYRQDPGLGLRLIYFSYDVKMKEKGDIPEGYSVSREKKERFSLILESASTNQTSMYLCASSLILGGFDGPYEQYFGPGTRLTVT.

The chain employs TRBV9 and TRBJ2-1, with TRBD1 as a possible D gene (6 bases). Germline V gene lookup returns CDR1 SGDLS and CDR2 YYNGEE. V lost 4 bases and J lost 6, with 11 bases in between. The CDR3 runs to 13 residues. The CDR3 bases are TGTGCCAGCAGCCCTCAGACAGGCAATGAGCAGTTCTTC. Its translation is CASSPQTGNEQFF.